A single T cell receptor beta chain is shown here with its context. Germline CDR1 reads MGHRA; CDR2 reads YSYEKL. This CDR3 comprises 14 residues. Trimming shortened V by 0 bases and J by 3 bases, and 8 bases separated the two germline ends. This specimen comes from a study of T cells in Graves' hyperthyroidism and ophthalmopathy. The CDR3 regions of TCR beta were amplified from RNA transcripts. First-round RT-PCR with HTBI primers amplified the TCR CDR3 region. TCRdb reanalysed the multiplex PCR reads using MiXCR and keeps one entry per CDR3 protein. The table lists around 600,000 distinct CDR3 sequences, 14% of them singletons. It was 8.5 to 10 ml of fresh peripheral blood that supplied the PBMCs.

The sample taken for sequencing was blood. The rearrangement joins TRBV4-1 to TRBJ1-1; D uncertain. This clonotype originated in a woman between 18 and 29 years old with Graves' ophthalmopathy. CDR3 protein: CASSQERHHTEAFF. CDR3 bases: TGCGCCAGCAGCCAAGAAAGGCATCACACTGAAGCTTTCTTT.